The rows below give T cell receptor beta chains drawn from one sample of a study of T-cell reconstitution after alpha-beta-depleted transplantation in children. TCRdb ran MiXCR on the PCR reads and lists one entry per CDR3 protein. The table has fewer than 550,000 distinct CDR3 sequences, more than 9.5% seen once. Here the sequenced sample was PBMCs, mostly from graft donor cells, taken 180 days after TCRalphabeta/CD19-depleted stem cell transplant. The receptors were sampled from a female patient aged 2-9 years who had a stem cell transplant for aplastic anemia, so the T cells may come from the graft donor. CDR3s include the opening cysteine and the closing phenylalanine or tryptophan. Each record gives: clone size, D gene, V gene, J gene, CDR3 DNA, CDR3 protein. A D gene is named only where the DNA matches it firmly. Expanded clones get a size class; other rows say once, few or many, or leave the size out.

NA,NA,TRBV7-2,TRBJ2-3,TGTGCCAGCAGGTTCCTTGGAGATACGCAGTATTTT,CASRFLGDTQYF
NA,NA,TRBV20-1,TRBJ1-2,TGCAGTGCTAGCCCCAGGGGCGGTCCGAATGGCTACACCTTC,CSASPRGGPNGYTF
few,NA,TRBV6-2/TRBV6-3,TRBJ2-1,TGTGCCAGCAGTTACATCCCCCCTGGCCTTGAGCAGTTCTTC,CASSYIPPGLEQFF
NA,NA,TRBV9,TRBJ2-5,TGTGCCAGCAGCGTATCCGGACAGAAGGAGACCCAGTACTTC,CASSVSGQKETQYF
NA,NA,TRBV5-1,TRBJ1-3,TGCGCCAGCAGCTCCCGGGACTCTGGAAACACCATATATTTT,CASSSRDSGNTIYF
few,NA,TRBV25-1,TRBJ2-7,TGTGCCAGCAGTGAGGAGGGCCGCCCTTACGAGCAGTACTTC,CASSEEGRPYEQYF
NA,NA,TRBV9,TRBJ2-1,TGTGCCAGCAGCGTTTTCGGACAGCGCCGCGATGAGCAGTTCTTC,CASSVFGQRRDEQFF
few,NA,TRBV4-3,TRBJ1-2,TGCGCCAGCAGCCCTACCTGGGAACCCTATGGCTACACCTTC,CASSPTWEPYGYTF
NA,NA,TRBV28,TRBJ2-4,TGTGCCAGCAGTTCAACAACCATTCAGTACTTC,CASSSTTIQYF
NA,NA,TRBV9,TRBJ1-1,TGTGCCAGCAGCGTCACAGTGGGGTTGAACACTGAAGCTTTCTTT,CASSVTVGLNTEAFF
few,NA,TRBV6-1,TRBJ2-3,TGTGCCAGCAGAAGGACAGTTAAGAATACGCAGTATTTT,CASRRTVKNTQYF
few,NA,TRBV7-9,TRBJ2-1,TGTGCCAGCAGCTTAGCGGGACTTCAGGTGGACAATGAGCAGTTCTTC,CASSLAGLQVDNEQFF
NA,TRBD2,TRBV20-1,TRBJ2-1,TGCAGTGCTAGTGCGGCGGGACTAGTCATAGGGGAGCAGTTCTTC,CSASAAGLVIGEQFF
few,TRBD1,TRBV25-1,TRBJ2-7,TGTGCCACCTCCTCGGGACAGCGGCAGTACTTC,CATSSGQRQYF
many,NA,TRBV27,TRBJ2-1,TGTGCCAGCAGTTCCCCTTCGAGGGGGTCCGGAAATGAGCAGTTCTTC,CASSSPSRGSGNEQFF
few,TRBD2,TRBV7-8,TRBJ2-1,TGTGCCAGCAGCCGTAGCGGGAGGCTCTCCTACAATGAGCAGTTCTTC,CASSRSGRLSYNEQFF